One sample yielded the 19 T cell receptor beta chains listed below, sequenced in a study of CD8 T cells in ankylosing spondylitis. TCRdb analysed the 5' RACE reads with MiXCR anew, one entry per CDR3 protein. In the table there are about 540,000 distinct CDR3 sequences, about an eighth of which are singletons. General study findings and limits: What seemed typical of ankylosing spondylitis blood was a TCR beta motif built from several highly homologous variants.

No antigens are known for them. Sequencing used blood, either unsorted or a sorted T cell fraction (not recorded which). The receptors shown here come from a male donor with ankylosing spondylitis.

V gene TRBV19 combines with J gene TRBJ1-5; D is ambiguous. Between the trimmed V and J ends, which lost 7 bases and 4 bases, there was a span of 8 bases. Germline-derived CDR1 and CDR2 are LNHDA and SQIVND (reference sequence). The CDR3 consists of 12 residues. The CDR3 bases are TGTGCCAGTAATGGAGCTAATCAGCCCCAGCATTTT. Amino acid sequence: CASNGANQPQHF.

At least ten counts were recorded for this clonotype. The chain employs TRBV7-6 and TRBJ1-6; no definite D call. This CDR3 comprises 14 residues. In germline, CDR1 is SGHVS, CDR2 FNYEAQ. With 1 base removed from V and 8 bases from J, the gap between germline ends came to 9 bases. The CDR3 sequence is CASSLVRGDSPLHF. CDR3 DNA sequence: TGTGCCAGCAGCTTAGTTCGTGGGGATTCACCCCTCCACTTT.

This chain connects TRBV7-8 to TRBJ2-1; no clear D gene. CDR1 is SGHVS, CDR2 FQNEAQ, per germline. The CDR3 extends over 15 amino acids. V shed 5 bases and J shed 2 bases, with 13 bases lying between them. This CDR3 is CASSPPSSPYNEQFF. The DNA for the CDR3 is TGTGCCAGCAGCCCCCCAAGTTCGCCCTACAATGAGCAGTTCTTC.

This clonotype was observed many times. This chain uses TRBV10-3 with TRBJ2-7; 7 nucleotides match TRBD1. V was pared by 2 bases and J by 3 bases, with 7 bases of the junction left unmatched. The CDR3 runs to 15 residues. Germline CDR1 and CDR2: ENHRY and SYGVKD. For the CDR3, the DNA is TGTGCCATCAGTGAGCCGACAGGGTACGGCTACGAGCAGTACTTC. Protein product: CAISEPTGYGYEQYF.

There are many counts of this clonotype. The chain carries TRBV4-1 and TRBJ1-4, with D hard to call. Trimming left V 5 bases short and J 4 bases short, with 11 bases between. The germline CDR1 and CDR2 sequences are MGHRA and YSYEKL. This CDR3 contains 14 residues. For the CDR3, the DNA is TGCGCCAGCAGCTTCGGGAACCTTAATGAAAAACTGTTTTTT. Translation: CASSFGNLNEKLFF.

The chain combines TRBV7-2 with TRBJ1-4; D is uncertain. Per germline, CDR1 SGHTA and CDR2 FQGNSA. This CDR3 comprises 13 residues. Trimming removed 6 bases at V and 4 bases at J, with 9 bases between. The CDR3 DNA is TGTGCCAGCAGGCGACACCTTAATGAAAAACTGTTTTTT. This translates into CASRRHLNEKLFF.

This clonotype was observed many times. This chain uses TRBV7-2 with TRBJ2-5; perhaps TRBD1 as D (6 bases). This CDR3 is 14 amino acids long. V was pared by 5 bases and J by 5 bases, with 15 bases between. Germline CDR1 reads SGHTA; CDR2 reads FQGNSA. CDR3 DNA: TGTGCCAGCAGCCAACAGACAGGATCTGAGACCCAGTACTTC. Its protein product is CASSQQTGSETQYF.

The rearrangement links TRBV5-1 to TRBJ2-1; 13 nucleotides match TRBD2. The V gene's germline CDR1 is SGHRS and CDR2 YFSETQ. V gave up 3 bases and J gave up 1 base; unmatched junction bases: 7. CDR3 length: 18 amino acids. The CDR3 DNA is TGCGCCAGCAGCTCGGGACTAGCGGGAACGGTGTCCTACAATGAGCAGTTCTTC. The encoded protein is CASSSGLAGTVSYNEQFF.

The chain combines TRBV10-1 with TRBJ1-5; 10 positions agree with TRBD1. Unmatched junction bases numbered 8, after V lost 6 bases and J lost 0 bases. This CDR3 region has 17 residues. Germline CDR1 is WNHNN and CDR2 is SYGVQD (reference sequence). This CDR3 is CASSRTGGKNSNQPQHF. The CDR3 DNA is TGCGCCAGCAGCAGGACAGGGGGGAAGAATAGCAATCAGCCCCAGCATTTT.

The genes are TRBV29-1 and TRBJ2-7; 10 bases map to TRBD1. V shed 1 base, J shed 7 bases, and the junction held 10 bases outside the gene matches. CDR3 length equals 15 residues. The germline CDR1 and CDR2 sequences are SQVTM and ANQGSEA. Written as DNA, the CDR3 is TGCAGCGTTGAAGGGCCCCGACAGGGGGCTAAGGAGCAGTACTTC. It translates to CSVEGPRQGAKEQYF.

DNA for the CDR3: TGTGCCAGCAGCTTAGAATTTGGCGGGAGCGGCACCGGGGAGCTGTTTTTT. Amino acids: CASSLEFGGSGTGELFF. The genes are TRBV7-6 and TRBJ2-2; 7 nucleotides agree with TRBD2. Looked up from germline, CDR1 is SGHVS and CDR2 is FNYEAQ. The CDR3 length is 17 residues. J was trimmed by 4 bases and V by 1 base; bases with no gene match: 9.

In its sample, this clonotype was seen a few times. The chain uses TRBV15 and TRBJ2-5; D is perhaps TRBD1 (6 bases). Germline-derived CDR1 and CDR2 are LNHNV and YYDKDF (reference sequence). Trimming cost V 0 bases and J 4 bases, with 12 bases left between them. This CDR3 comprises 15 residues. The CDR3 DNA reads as TGTGCCACCAGCAGAGAGGCCAGGGGTGGAGAGACCCAGTACTTC. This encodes CATSREARGGETQYF.

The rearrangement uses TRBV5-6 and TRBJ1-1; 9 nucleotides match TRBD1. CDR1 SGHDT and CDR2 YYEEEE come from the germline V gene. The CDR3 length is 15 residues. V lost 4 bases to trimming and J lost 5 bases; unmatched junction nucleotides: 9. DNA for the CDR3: TGTGCCAGCAGCGGCTCCGGGACAGGGCGTACTGAAGCTTTCTTT. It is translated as CASSGSGTGRTEAFF.

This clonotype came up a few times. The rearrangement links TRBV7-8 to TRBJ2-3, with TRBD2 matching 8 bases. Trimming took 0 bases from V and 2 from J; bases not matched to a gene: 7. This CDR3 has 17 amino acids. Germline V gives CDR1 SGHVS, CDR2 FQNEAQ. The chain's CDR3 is CASSLAGTGGVTDTQYF. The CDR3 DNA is TGTGCCAGCAGCTTAGCAGGAACGGGAGGGGTCACAGATACGCAGTATTTT.

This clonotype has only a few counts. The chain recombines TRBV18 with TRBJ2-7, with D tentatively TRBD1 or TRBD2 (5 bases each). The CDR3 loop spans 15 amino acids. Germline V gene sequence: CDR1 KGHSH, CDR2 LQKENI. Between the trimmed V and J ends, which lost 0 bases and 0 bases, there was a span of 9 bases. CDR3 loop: CASSPPSGPSYEQYF. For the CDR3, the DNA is TGTGCCAGCTCACCACCATCGGGACCCTCCTACGAGCAGTACTTC.

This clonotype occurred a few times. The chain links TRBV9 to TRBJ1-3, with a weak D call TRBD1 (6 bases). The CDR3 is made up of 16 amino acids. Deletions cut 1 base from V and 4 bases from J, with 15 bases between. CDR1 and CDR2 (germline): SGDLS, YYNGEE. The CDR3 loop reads CASSVPAAGAGNTIYF. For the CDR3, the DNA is TGTGCCAGCAGCGTACCTGCTGCAGGGGCAGGAAACACCATATATTTT.

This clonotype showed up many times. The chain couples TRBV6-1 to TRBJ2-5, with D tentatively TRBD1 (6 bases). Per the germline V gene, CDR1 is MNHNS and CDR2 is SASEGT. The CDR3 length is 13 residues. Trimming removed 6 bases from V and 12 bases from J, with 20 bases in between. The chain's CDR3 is CASSRELTGLEYF. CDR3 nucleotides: TGTGCCAGCAGCCGCGAACTGACAGGTTTGGAGTACTTC.

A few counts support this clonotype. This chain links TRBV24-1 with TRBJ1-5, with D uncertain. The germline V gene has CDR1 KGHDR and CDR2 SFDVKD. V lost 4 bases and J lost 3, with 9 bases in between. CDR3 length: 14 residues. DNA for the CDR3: TGTGCCACCAGTGACTCGGGTCTCAATCAGCCCCAGCATTTT. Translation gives CATSDSGLNQPQHF.

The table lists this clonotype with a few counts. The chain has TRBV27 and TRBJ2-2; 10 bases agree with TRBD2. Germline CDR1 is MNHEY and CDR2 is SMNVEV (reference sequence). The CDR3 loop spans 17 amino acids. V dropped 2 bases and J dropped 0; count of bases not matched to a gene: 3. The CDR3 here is CASSLRTSGTNTGELFF. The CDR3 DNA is TGTGCCAGCAGTTTACGGACTAGCGGTACGAACACCGGGGAGCTGTTTTTT.